Each of the 3 T cell receptor beta chains below was sequenced from the same sample in a study of blood T cell repertoires in COVID-19. Measured with immunoSEQ multiplex PCR; TCRdb has only the in-frame clones, and not every one. The table includes 50,000 to 75,000 clones, roughly 80% detected once. Sequencing was performed on peripheral blood. The receptors were gathered from a man between 60 and 75 years old with acute or convalescent COVID-19.

The rearrangement uses TRBV19 and TRBJ1-5; D perhaps matches TRBD1 (5 bases). The CDR3 contains 15 residues. Trimming removed 2 bases at V and 3 bases at J, with 11 bases between. Germline CDR1 LNHDA, CDR2 SQIVND (reference sequence). The CDR3 region is CASSITRDSNQPQHF. CDR3 DNA: TGTGCCAGTAGTATAACCAGGGATTCCAATCAGCCCCAGCATTTT.

A few counts support this clone. V gene TRBV29-1 combines with J gene TRBJ2-2; 8 bases agree with TRBD2. The trim removed 7 bases at V and 2 bases at J, leaving 6 bases unmatched. The germline CDR1 and CDR2 sequences are SQVTM and ANQGSEA. The CDR3 loop spans 14 amino acids. CDR3 DNA: TGCAGCGCGCAGCGGGAGAAAAACACCGGGGAGCTGTTTTTT. Residues: CSAQREKNTGELFF.

V and J are TRBV9 and TRBJ2-5, with TRBD2 matching over 12 bases. The CDR3 has 16 residues. Germline V gene data show CDR1 as SGDLS and CDR2 as YYNGEE. After removal of 4 bases from V and 1 base from J, the junction contained 5 bases not matched to a gene. CDR3 coding DNA: TGTGCCAGCAGCTCGGGACTAGCGGGCCTCCAAGAGACCCAGTACTTC. It codes for CASSSGLAGLQETQYF.